This T cell receptor beta chain was sequenced during a study of T cell responses to AZD1222 COVID-19 vaccine. Study-level points and caveats: Most donors were white British and more were female, and clonal diversity was possibly underestimated.

The germline V gene encodes CDR1 SGHNT and CDR2 YYREEE (reference sequence). Germline trimming cut 0 bases from V and 7 bases from J; bases unmatched to any gene: 10. CDR3 length equals 16 residues. Assay: immunoSEQ multiplex PCR; the TCRdb copy retains only in-frame clones and omits some. The table lists 90,000 to 100,000 clones, 88% of them singletons. As concerns this clone: The antigen is not known.

The chain employs TRBV5-4 and TRBJ2-1, with TRBD1 matching 7 bases. This specimen was peripheral blood, taken 28 days after the second AZD1222 dose. The sequence was obtained from an adult who received the AZD1222 COVID-19 vaccine. The CDR3: CASSLARQGAMNEQFF. As DNA, the CDR3 is TGTGCCAGCAGCTTGGCACGACAGGGAGCCATGAATGAGCAGTTCTTC.